The entry below gives a single TCR beta chain sequence along with its context. No antigen is known for it. At one end the junction does not follow the germline gene, possibly because of a read error. The source of the sample is a study of cytomegalovirus exposure and HLA in healthy donors. Germline V gene lookup returns CDR1 SEHNR and CDR2 FQNEAQ (reference sequence). The CDR3 runs to 15 residues. Study-level results: In a later analysis, HLA-associated beta chains showed higher expansion and lower generation probabilities than comparable chains. Common viral pathogens were later found to be apparently linked to several of the most significant clusters. Looking again later, the authors saw that most CMV-associated TCR beta chains seemed HLA-restricted.

Both 60 Vbeta primers and 13 Jbeta primers went into the PCR. Profiling relied on immunoSEQ multiplex PCR, and the TCRdb table lists in-frame clones only, not all of them. The sample records about 210,000 clones, 82% being singletons. Sample: PBMCs. The TCR comes from a man in his forties in good health and CMV-seropositive. This chain joins TRBV7-9 and TRBJ2-7; 8 positions agree with TRBD1. CDR3 bases: TGTTCCAGCAGCTCCGGGACAGGCAACTCCTACGAGCAGTACTTC. Translated, it gives CSSSSGTGNSYEQYF.